The clone carrying this TCR beta chain was seen a handful of times. Its antigen remains unidentified. The PCR contained 60 Vbeta and 13 Jbeta primers. Profiled with immunoSEQ multiplex PCR; TCRdb holds only in-frame clones, not every one. This sample carries fewer than 150,000 clones, 78% of them seen once, and the ten largest clones take around 6.6%. The sample originates from a study of cytomegalovirus exposure and HLA in healthy donors. The study's findings and limits: Reports showed the classifier diagnosing cytomegalovirus status with high specificity and sensitivity.

CDR3 length: 18 residues. Germline CDR1 LNHNV, CDR2 YYDKDF (reference sequence). With V trimmed by 0 bases and J by 6 bases, 12 bases remained unmatched. The chain couples TRBV15 to TRBJ1-3, with 9 bases identical to TRBD1. The sample consisted of PBMCs. The sequence was obtained from a woman between 40 and 55 years old in good health and CMV-seropositive. CDR3 DNA: TGTGCCACCAGCAGAGAGCTACCCGGGACAGGGAGCGCAAACACCATATATTTT. Translated: CATSRELPGTGSANTIYF.